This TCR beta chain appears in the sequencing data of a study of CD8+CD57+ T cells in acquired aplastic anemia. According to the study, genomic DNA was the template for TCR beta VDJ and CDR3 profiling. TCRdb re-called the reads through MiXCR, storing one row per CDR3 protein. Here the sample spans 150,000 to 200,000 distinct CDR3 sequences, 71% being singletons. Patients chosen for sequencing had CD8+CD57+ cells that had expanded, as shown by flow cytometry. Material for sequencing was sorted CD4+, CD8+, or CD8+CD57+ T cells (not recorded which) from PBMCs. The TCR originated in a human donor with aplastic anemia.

The CDR3 here is CSARVEGFTGYTF. CDR3 DNA sequence: TGCAGTGCTAGAGTTGAGGGGTTCACGGGCTACACCTTC. The chain uses TRBV20-1 and TRBJ1-2; D perhaps matches TRBD1 (5 bases). Trimming shortened V by 1 base and J by 8 bases, and 14 bases separated the two germline ends. Per germline, CDR1 DFQATT and CDR2 SNEGSKA (reference sequence). The CDR3 has 13 amino acids.